Below, 17 T cell receptor beta chains from the same sample are listed, as sequenced in a study of shared clonotypes between healthy human individuals. The table came from immunoSEQ multiplex PCR; TCRdb's copy has only in-frame clones and leaves some out. The sample shows roughly 2.2 million clones, about nine tenths of them seen only once. Material for sequencing was naive CD4+ T cells from PBMCs. Subset indicated: CD45RA+ positively selected. The receptors here all came from a young man in good health. Some clones in this sample may be carry-over from other donors' samples.

The rearrangement joins TRBV7-2 to TRBJ2-2; the D is unclear. Trimming left V 2 bases short and J 4 bases short, with 11 bases between. CDR3 length: 15 residues. Per germline, CDR1 SGHTA and CDR2 FQGNSA. For the CDR3, the DNA is TGTGCCAGCAGCTTATCTGCATCAATCACCGGGGAGCTGTTTTTT. It specifies CASSLSASITGELFF.

The J gene is TRBJ2-5, the V gene TRBV11-1, with 10 bases identical to TRBD1. V shed 5 bases and J 5 bases; nucleotides not matched to a gene: 14. The CDR3 loop spans 17 amino acids. Germline V gives CDR1 SGHAT, CDR2 FQDESV (reference sequence). CDR3 in amino acids: CASSPGDRGLRLETQYF. The CDR3 DNA sequence: TGTGCCAGCAGCCCCGGGGACAGGGGCCTTCGGCTTGAGACCCAGTACTTC.

This chain joins TRBV19 and TRBJ2-7, with a tentative D call TRBD1 (6 bases). The germline V gene encodes CDR1 LNHDA and CDR2 SQIVND (reference sequence). Trimming shortened V by 5 bases and J by 2 bases, and 16 bases separated the two germline ends. CDR3 length equals 15 residues. In nucleotides, the CDR3 is TGTGCCAGTAGTTTGTGGGCGAGGGGGACCTACGAGCAGTACTTC. It yields the protein CASSLWARGTYEQYF. Full variable domain (missing parts from reference TRBV19 and TRBJ2-7): DGGITQSPKYLFRKEGQNVTLSCEQNLNHDAMYWYRQDPGQGLRLIYYSQIVNDFQKGDIAEGYSVSREKKESFPLTVTSAQKNPTAFYLCASSLWARGTYEQYFGPGTRLTVT.

This clone was counted a few times. The V call is TRBV18, the J call TRBJ2-7; 12 positions match TRBD2. V shed 4 bases, J shed 0 bases, and the junction held 4 bases outside the gene matches. The CDR3 totals 16 residues. The germline V gene encodes CDR1 KGHSH and CDR2 LQKENI. DNA of the CDR3: TGTGCCAGCTCACTACTAGCGGGAGGCCTCTCCTACGAGCAGTACTTC. Translated, it gives CASSLLAGGLSYEQYF.

V and J are TRBV30 and TRBJ2-6; 7 bases are a match to TRBD2. The CDR3 consists of 16 residues. CDR1 and CDR2 from the germline V gene are GTSNPN and SVGIG (reference sequence). V trimming: 2 bases; J trimming: 2 bases; junction bases outside the gene matches: 6. As DNA, the CDR3 is TGTGCCTGGAGTCGTATGGGAGGGACTGGGGCCAACGTCCTGACTTTC. This gives the protein CAWSRMGGTGANVLTF.

On this clone itself: The same CDR3 can be traced to other DNA sequences in this sample. This rearrangement joins TRBV6-5 to TRBJ2-7, with unresolved D. Germline assignment: CDR1 MNHEY and CDR2 SVGAGI. V was clipped by 0 bases and J by 4 bases, with 7 bases between them. The CDR3 has 13 amino acids. The CDR3 protein is CASSYSIGYEQYF. The DNA of the CDR3 is TGTGCCAGCAGTTACTCGATCGGTTACGAGCAGTACTTC.

The V and J genes are TRBV6-6 and TRBJ2-5; D is possibly TRBD1 (5 bases). Germline CDR1 reads MNHNY; CDR2 reads SVGAGI (reference sequence). V was cut by 8 bases and J by 1 base, with 11 bases left in between. The CDR3 contains 13 residues. CDR3 DNA sequence: TGTGCCAGCCGTCAGACAGTCCAAGAGACCCAGTACTTC. It encodes CASRQTVQETQYF.

V and J are TRBV7-7 and TRBJ2-3; weak D call: TRBD2 (6 bases). This CDR3 comprises 14 residues. Germline V gives CDR1 SSHAT, CDR2 FNYEAQ (reference sequence). Trimming cost V 5 bases and J 2 bases, with 11 bases left between them. Here the CDR3 reads CASSPGSLTDTQYF. The DNA of the CDR3 is TGTGCCAGCAGCCCCGGGAGCCTCACAGATACGCAGTATTTT.

This clone showed up just a few times. The V gene is TRBV9, the J gene TRBJ1-1; 7 bases match TRBD1. The junction had 2 bases not matched to a gene; V was cut back by 2 bases and J by 4 bases. The CDR3 runs to 13 residues. The germline CDR1 and CDR2 sequences are SGDLS and YYNGEE. CDR3 bases: TGTGCCAGCAGCGTGAGGGACAGCACTGAAGCTTTCTTT. Translation: CASSVRDSTEAFF.

V is TRBV7-3 and J is TRBJ2-3, with D perhaps matching TRBD1 (5 bases). Trimming pared 1 base from V and 6 bases from J, leaving 14 bases between. The CDR3 contains 15 residues. Germline V gene lookup returns CDR1 SGHTA and CDR2 FQGTGA. This CDR3 reads CASSLSLQGADTQYF. CDR3 coding DNA: TGTGCCAGCAGCTTAAGTTTGCAGGGTGCCGATACGCAGTATTTT.

This sequence joins TRBV28 and TRBJ2-1; D not certain. The V end was cut by 3 bases, the J end by 0 bases, with 9 bases between. Germline values: CDR1 MDHEN, CDR2 SYDVKM. The CDR3 contains 15 residues. Here the CDR3 DNA reads TGTGCCAGCAGTTTCGTAGAGGTCTCCTACAATGAGCAGTTCTTC. Protein product: CASSFVEVSYNEQFF.

The V gene is TRBV5-4, the J gene TRBJ2-7; no reliable D call. Trimming took off 0 bases at V and 0 bases at J, with 7 bases between the two ends. The CDR3 is made up of 14 amino acids. CDR1 is SGHNT, CDR2 YYREEE, per germline (reference sequence). In nucleotides, the CDR3 is TGTGCCAGCAGCTTGGATTTACGCTCCTACGAGCAGTACTTC. Translated, it gives CASSLDLRSYEQYF.

The chain joins TRBV7-2 to TRBJ1-1; tentatively, D is TRBD1 (5 bases). The CDR3 runs to 12 residues. Per germline, CDR1 SGHTA and CDR2 FQGNSA. Between the trimmed V and J ends, which lost 2 bases and 5 bases, there was a span of 6 bases. Here the CDR3 reads CASSLWGTEAFF. The CDR3 DNA follows: TGTGCCAGCAGCTTATGGGGGACTGAAGCTTTCTTT.

Turning to this clone: The sample contains more than one DNA sequence encoding this CDR3. The chain uses TRBV18 and TRBJ2-5; no reliable D call. There are 13 residues in the CDR3. Trimming took 2 bases from V and 0 from J, leaving 4 bases between them. The germline V gene encodes CDR1 KGHSH and CDR2 LQKENI. CDR3: CASSPRDQETQYF. CDR3 DNA: TGTGCCAGCTCACCAAGGGACCAAGAGACCCAGTACTTC. The full variable domain, in which reference TRBV18 and TRBJ2-5 provide the parts outside the CDR3, is NAGVMQNPRHLVRRRGQEARLRCSPMKGHSHVYWYRQLPEEGLKFMVYLQKENIIDESGMPKERFSAEFPKEGPSILRIQQVVRGDSAAYFCASSPRDQETQYFGPGTRLLVL.

The chain employs TRBV2 and TRBJ1-3; no definite D call. V lost 8 bases and J lost 1, with 15 bases in between. The germline V gene encodes CDR1 SNHLY and CDR2 FYNNEI. The CDR3 sequence is 15 residues long. CDR3 amino acids: CASQLEGKSGNTIYF. The DNA for the CDR3 is TGTGCCAGCCAGCTGGAGGGTAAATCTGGAAACACCATATATTTT. The full variable domain, in which reference TRBV2 and TRBJ1-3 provide the parts outside the CDR3, is EPEVTQTPSHQVTQMGQEVILRCVPISNHLYFYWYRQILGQKVEFLVSFYNNEISEKSEIFDDQFSVERPDGSNFTLKIRSTKLEDSAMYFCASQLEGKSGNTIYFGEGSWLTVV.

J is TRBJ1-5 and V is TRBV5-1; 10 bases agree with TRBD1. Germline CDR1 is SGHRS and CDR2 is YFSETQ. This CDR3 region has 20 residues. V lost 0 bases and J lost 1; bases outside the gene matches: 13. Here the CDR3 DNA reads TGCGCCAGCAGCTTGGCCATCGACAGTCCGGGACAGGGGAGCAATCAGCCCCAGCATTTT. Its translation is CASSLAIDSPGQGSNQPQHF.

V is TRBV10-1 and J is TRBJ2-1; 10 positions agree with TRBD2. This CDR3 comprises 16 residues. Per the germline V gene, CDR1 is WNHNN and CDR2 is SYGVQD (reference sequence). V dropped 4 bases and J dropped 2; count of bases not matched to a gene: 5. The CDR3 loop reads CASSVSSGSPYNEQFF. The CDR3 nucleotides are TGCGCCAGCAGTGTTTCTAGCGGGAGCCCCTACAATGAGCAGTTCTTC.